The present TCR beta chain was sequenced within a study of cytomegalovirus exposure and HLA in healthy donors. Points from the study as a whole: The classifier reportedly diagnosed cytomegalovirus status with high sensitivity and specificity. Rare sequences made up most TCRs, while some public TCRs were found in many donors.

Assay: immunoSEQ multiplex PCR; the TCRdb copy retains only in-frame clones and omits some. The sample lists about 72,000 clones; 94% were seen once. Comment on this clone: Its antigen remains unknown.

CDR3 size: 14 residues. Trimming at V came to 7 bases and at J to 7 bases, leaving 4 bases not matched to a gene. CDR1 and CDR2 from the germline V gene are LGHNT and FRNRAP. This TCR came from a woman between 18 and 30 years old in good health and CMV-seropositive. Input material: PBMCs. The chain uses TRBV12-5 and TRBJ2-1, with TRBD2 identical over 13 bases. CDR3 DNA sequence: TGTGCTAGTGAGGAGACTAGCGGGGGGAATGAGCAGTTCTTC. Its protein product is CASEETSGGNEQFF. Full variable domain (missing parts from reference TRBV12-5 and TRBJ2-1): DARVTQTPRHKVTEMGQEVTMRCQPILGHNTVFWYRQTMMQGLELLAYFRNRAPLDDSGMPKDRFSAEMPDATLATLKIQPSEPRDSAVYFCASEETSGGNEQFFGPGTRLTVL.